This TCR beta chain stems from a study of T cells in Graves' hyperthyroidism and ophthalmopathy. On the study more broadly: Staff took peripheral blood when the initial diagnosis was made, before any treatment began.

The investigators amplified TCR beta CDR3 regions from RNA transcripts. First-round RT-PCR of the TCR CDR3 relied on the HTBI primer set. TCRdb reprocessed the multiplex PCR reads via MiXCR and lists one record per CDR3 protein. The sample yields hundreds of thousands of distinct CDR3 sequences, 12% to 15% seen once. At least ten counts were recorded for this clonotype. Sequencing was done on a sample of blood. The sequence came from a woman aged 40 to 49 with Graves' hyperthyroidism.

CDR3 sequence reads: CASSRGLAGGDEQYF. In DNA form, the CDR3 reads TGTGCCAGCAGCAGGGGACTAGCGGGAGGAGATGAGCAGTACTTC. This sequence joins TRBV11-2 and TRBJ2-7; TRBD2 agrees at 15 bases. There are 15 residues in the CDR3. The ends lost 5 bases at V and 7 bases at J; junction bases unmatched: 6. The germline CDR1 and CDR2 sequences are SGHAT and FQNNGV.